The TCR beta chain under discussion was sequenced for a study of blood T cell repertoires in COVID-19. Turning to the study itself: Researchers got acute and convalescent COVID-19 samples from the United States, Italy and Spain. T cells, B-cell-depleted T cells, or PBMCs provided the cDNA or gDNA that served as material.

CDR1 and CDR2 from the germline V gene are GTSNPN and SVGIG (reference sequence). Trimming took 7 bases from V and 7 from J, leaving 10 bases between them. This CDR3 has 10 residues. Per the study methods: Reference gene primer amplification gave nucleated cell count estimates. Method: immunoSEQ multiplex PCR; TCRdb's copy keeps in-frame clones and lacks some. That table is the source of V, J and clone size, and D and trimming were worked out from the DNA. The data contain some 210,000 clones, approximately 88% of them seen just once; the ten biggest clones take up under 7.5%. The sequence came from a man aged 55 to 69 who had recovered from COVID-19. Sequences were obtained from peripheral blood. V and J are TRBV30 and TRBJ1-2, with unresolved D. The DNA for the CDR3 is TGTGCCTCGGAGTTAGGTGGCTACACCTTC. Its protein product is CASELGGYTF.